This T cell receptor beta chain stems from a study of CD8 T cells in Susac syndrome (dated by TCRdb to 2018 to 2020). Background for the entire study: The study used repertoire sequencing to test whether antigen drove CD8+ T cell activation and differentiation in Susac syndrome. The paper's findings and limits, for the study overall: The number of individuals in the TCR sequencing and HLA analysis was acknowledged as relatively small.

RNA was extracted with the RNeasy kit and about 0.5 to 1 ug was reverse transcribed using random hexamers. The immunoSEQ multiplex PCR assay, covering 54 Vbeta and 13 Jbeta segments, was used to amplify TCR beta CDR3 regions. To correct PCR amplification bias, a synthetic template baseline was used for both primer optimization and computational correction. As for the authors' bioinformatics: Reads were assigned to V, D and J genes according to IMGT and analyzed in immunoSEQ Analyzer, with only productive sequences retained. To calculate clonality, Shannon entropy was normalized by log2 of the number of productive unique sequences and then subtracted from one. Public and private clones were assessed among the 100 most prevalent clones of each patient and control. A clone was defined as Susac-specific if it was absent from the healthy and MS cohorts, from some 1,100 published viral clones and from other ImmuneACCESS disease sequences. Using fastp trimming at Q25 and MiXCR clonotype assembly, TCRdb reanalyzed the public sequencing data and kept in-frame beta chains. Entries that share a CDR3 protein sequence are merged under the most common genes and DNA. The V and J calls and clone size come from TCRdb's table, not from the authors' own analysis. The sample yields about 130,000 distinct CDR3 sequences; around 94% were counted once. In total, the top ten clones hold approximately 0.13% of the sample.

High-throughput TCR beta sequencing profiled peripheral blood CD8+ and CD4+ T cells from healthy donors, Susac syndrome patients and multiple sclerosis patients. Multiple sclerosis controls were treatment-naive patients with stable or active relapsing-remitting disease fulfilling revised McDonald criteria. Bulk CD8+ and CD4+ T cells were purified by magnetic negative isolation, whereas CD8+ TEMRA cells were enriched by FACS. Blood was drawn into EDTA tubes, processed within 24 hours, and PBMCs were isolated by density gradient centrifugation. PBMCs intended for TCR sequencing were frozen in liquid nitrogen and were later thawed in a 37 degrees C water bath. The sorted or isolated CD4+, CD8+ and CD8+ TEMRA cells had a purity of 90% or higher. Cut back by 6 bases and 8 bases, the V and J ends lie 22 bases apart. CDR1 is given as KGHDR and CDR2 as SFDVKD, both from the germline V gene. The CDR3 holds 16 amino acids from the cysteine to the phenylalanine. Solely the CDR3 DNA is kept, with 48 bases framed from the first base.

As concerns this clonotype: It lacks a known antigen. The input lacks base qualities; no much larger clone sits a single base away.

The chain is made from TRBV24-1 and TRBJ2-1; no D gene call is confident. Sample: CD4+ T cells from PBMCs. This sequence was found in a human donor with multiple sclerosis. The bases are TGTGCCACCAGTCCTCACGTCCGGAGACCGACACATGAGCAGTTCTTC. Its amino acids are CATSPHVRRPTHEQFF.